The rows below give T cell receptor beta chains drawn from one sample of a study of T cells after posttransplantation cyclophosphamide. Clones were sequenced by immunoSEQ multiplex PCR, and TCRdb holds only the in-frame ones, with some missing. The data contain about 8,500 clones, around 85% of them singletons. The source material was PBMCs, sampled after allogeneic stem cell transplant with posttransplant cyclophosphamide. The origin of the receptors is a female patient between 40 and 55 years old who received an allogeneic stem cell transplant from an unrelated donor, was CMV-positive, and had no GVHD. Some T cells may be provided by the graft donor. The CDR3 runs from the conserved cysteine through the conserved F or W. The D gene is left open where the match is weak. Rows give clone size only sometimes, using once, few, many, or a class for an expanded clone.

>TRBJ2-5|TRBV5-1|-|once
TGCGCCAGCAGCTTCGGCGGGCCTGGGGAGCAGTACTTC
CASSFGGPGEQYF
>TRBJ2-5|TRBV14|TRBD2|-
TGTGCCAGCAACTGGGCTAGCGGGCCTCGGGAGACCCAGTACTTC
CASNWASGPRETQYF
>TRBJ2-3|TRBV11-2|TRBD2|-
TGTGCCAGCAGCTTAGAGCTGGCGGGGGGACCAGATACGCAGTATTTT
CASSLELAGGPDTQYF
>TRBJ2-5|TRBV27|TRBD2|-
TGTGCCAGCAGTCCCGGACTAGCGGGGACCGGGACCCAGTACTTC
CASSPGLAGTGTQYF
>TRBJ2-5|TRBV5-4|-|-
TGTGCCAGCCGACGGGCAGGGGAGAAGGGGACCCAGTACTTC
CASRRAGEKGTQYF
>TRBJ2-3|TRBV11-2|-|-
TGTGCCAGCAGGGGGGGTAACACAGATACGCAGTATTTT
CASRGGNTDTQYF
>TRBJ1-4|TRBV20-1|-|-
TGCAGCGCTAGGGGCGAAAAACTGTTTTTT
CSARGEKLFF
>TRBJ2-1|TRBV9|-|-
TGTGCCAGCAGCGGGTTTCCGGGACAAGTCTACAATGAGCAGTTCTTC
CASSGFPGQVYNEQFF
>TRBJ1-1|TRBV15|TRBD1|-
TGTGCCACCAGCACCCCGGGACAGCTTTTGAACACTGAAGCTTTCTTT
CATSTPGQLLNTEAFF
>TRBJ1-1|TRBV28|-|once
TGTGCCAGCAGTTTGGACACCCACACTGAAGCTTTCTTT
CASSLDTHTEAFF
>TRBJ2-5|TRBV6-5|-|-
TGTGCCAGCAGCACCGGGAACAGAGAGACCCAGTACTTC
CASSTGNRETQYF
>TRBJ1-1|TRBV6-6|-|-
TGTGCCAGCCGTATCAACCGAGGGAGCACTGAAGCTTTCTTT
CASRINRGSTEAFF
>TRBJ2-3|TRBV6-4|TRBD2|-
TGTGCCAGCAGTACTAGCGGGGGGGCGGATACGCAGTATTTT
CASSTSGGADTQYF
>TRBJ1-2|TRBV28|TRBD1|-
TGTGCCAGCAGTATAATACAGGGGGTCCATGGCTACACCTTC
CASSIIQGVHGYTF
>TRBJ2-5|TRBV4-3|-|once
TGCGCCAGCAGCCAAGATGCCGGGTACGGAGAGACCCAGTACTTC
CASSQDAGYGETQYF
>TRBJ2-1|TRBV25-1|TRBD2|-
TGTGCCAGCAGCGGGACTAGAAATGAGCAGTTCTTC
CASSGTRNEQFF
>TRBJ2-7|TRBV5-6|-|-
TGTGCCAGCAGCTTGGACGCGGTGGACGAGCAGTACTTC
CASSLDAVDEQYF
>TRBJ2-7|TRBV7-2|TRBD2|-
TGTGCCAGCAGCTTAGTAGTAGCGGGGTCTTCCTACGAGCAGTACTTC
CASSLVVAGSSYEQYF
>TRBJ2-7|TRBV18|TRBD1|-
TGTGCCAGCTCACCAAGGCCCGGGACAGGGGGCCTCGAGCAGTACTTC
CASSPRPGTGGLEQYF
>TRBJ2-7|TRBV4-2|-|-
TGTGCCAGCAGCTCGGCTCGGGGCTACGAGCAGTACTTC
CASSSARGYEQYF
>TRBJ2-7|TRBV28|TRBD1|-
TGTGCCAGCAGTCAAATCGGACAGGGTGGTCACTACGAGCAGTACTTC
CASSQIGQGGHYEQYF
>TRBJ2-1|TRBV27|-|-
TGTGCCAGCAGTTTATCGTGGTGGAGTGAGCAGTTCTTC
CASSLSWWSEQFF
>TRBJ2-7|TRBV7-2|-|-
TGTGCCAGCAGCTTAGCACAGGGCCCCTACGAGCAGTACTTC
CASSLAQGPYEQYF
>TRBJ1-1|TRBV5-6|-|-
TGTGCCAGCAGCAACCAGGGGTCGGACACTGAAGCTTTCTTT
CASSNQGSDTEAFF
>TRBJ2-7|TRBV6-4|-|-
TGTGCCAGCAGTGACATGGGGCAGTTGACCTACGAGCAGTACTTC
CASSDMGQLTYEQYF
>TRBJ2-5|TRBV11-3|-|-
TGTGCCAGCAGCCGGGGGTACCAAGAGACCCAGTACTTC
CASSRGYQETQYF